This entry is about one T cell receptor (beta chain). The sample belongs to a study of blood T cell repertoires in COVID-19. Study summary: The analysed material was cDNA or gDNA that came from T cells, B-cell-depleted T cells, or PBMCs.

Method: immunoSEQ multiplex PCR; TCRdb's copy keeps in-frame clones and lacks some. The sample gives some 85,000 clones, approximately 84% of which show up once; 6.3% is in the top ten. The V and J ends lost 2 bases and 8 bases respectively, with 3 bases between them. Germline-derived CDR1 and CDR2 are MDHEN and SYDVKM. There are 11 residues in the CDR3. The origin of this receptor is a man between 65 and 85 years old with COVID-19, enrolled during active disease. The rearrangement links TRBV28 to TRBJ1-4, with D unclear. Material: peripheral blood. CDR3 sequence: CASSLAEKLFF. The DNA of the CDR3 is TGTGCCAGCAGTTTAGCGGAAAAACTGTTTTTT. Combining the CDR3 with reference TRBV28 and TRBJ1-4 gives the whole variable domain DVKVTQSSRYLVKRTGEKVFLECVQDMDHENMFWYRQDPGLGLRLIYFSYDVKMKEKGDIPEGYSVSREKKERFSLILESASTNQTSMYLCASSLAEKLFFGSGTQLSVL.